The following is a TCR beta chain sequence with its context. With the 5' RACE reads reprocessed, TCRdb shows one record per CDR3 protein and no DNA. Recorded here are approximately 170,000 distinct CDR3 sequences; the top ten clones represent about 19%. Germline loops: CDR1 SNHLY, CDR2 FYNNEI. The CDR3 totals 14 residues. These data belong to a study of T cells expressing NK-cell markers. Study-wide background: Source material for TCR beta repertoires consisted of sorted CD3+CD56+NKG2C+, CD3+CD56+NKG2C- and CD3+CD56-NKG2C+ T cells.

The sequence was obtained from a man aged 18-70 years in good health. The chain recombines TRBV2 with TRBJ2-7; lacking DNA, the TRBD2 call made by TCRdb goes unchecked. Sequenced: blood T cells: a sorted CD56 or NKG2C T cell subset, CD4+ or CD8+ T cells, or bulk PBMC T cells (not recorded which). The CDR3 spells CASSEDDGGGEQYF.